The rows below give T cell receptor beta chains drawn from one sample of a study of T cell repertoires in aging, cancer and after chemotherapy. TCRdb ran MiXCR on the multiplex PCR reads and lists one entry per CDR3 protein. Of a few hundred distinct CDR3 sequences in the sample, 76% were seen once. The sequencing input was blood. These receptors all stem from a human donor with a solid tumor. Each CDR3 is given with its conserved first and last residue.

TRBV20-1	TRBJ2-5	CSARAVWNSGETQYF
TRBV7-4	TRBJ2-5	CASSLTGRRETQYF
TRBV24-1	TRBJ2-3	CATGEQGSDTQYF
TRBV11-2	TRBJ1-2	CASSSDKNYGYTF